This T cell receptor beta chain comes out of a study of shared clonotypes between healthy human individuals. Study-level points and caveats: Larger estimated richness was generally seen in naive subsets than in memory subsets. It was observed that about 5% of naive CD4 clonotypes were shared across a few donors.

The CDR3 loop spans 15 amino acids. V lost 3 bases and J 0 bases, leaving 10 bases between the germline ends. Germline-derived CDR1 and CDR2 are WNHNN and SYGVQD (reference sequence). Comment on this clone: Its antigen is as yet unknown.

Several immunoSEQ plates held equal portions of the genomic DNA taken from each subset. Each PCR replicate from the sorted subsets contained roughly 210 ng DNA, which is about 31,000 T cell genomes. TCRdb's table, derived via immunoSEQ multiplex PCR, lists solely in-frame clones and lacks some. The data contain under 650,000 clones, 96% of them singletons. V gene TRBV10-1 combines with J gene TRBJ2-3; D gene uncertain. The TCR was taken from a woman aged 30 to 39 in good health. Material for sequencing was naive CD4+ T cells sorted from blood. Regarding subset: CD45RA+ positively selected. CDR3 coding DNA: TGCGCCAGCAGTGATGGAGTTGTTAGCACAGATACGCAGTATTTT. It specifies CASSDGVVSTDTQYF.